This T cell receptor beta chain emerged from a study of cytomegalovirus exposure and HLA in healthy donors. The germline CDR1 and CDR2 sequences are LNHDA and SQIVND (reference sequence). This CDR3 has 11 amino acids. Deletions cut 6 bases from V and 7 bases from J, with 6 bases between. PCR was performed using 60 Vbeta and 13 Jbeta primers. Under the authors' procedure: Roughly 11 million shared chains were among some 75 million unique TCR beta chains counted in a later analysis. Method: immunoSEQ multiplex PCR; TCRdb's copy keeps in-frame clones and lacks some. V, J and clone size were drawn from that table, and D and trimming were deduced from the DNA. The sample gives about 120,000 clones, roughly 79% of which show up once; 3% to 5% is in the top ten. As to this clone: The antigen remains undetermined.

Notes on the study in general: Sequences of the TCR beta chain were said to predict the HLA-A and HLA-B alleles of most subjects accurately. In a later analysis, HLA-C alleles had the fewest associated TCRs, DRB1 alleles the most. An analysis was carried out later, and it reportedly showed fewer N-insertions in an Asian-associated ancestry cluster than the approximately 670-donor mean.

The sequenced sample was PBMCs. This TCR was recovered from a woman in her thirties in good health and CMV-seronegative. The chain has TRBV19 and TRBJ1-4; D is unresolved. The CDR3 DNA is TGTGCCAGTAGACAAAGTGAAAAACTGTTTTTT. Translation gives CASRQSEKLFF.